Below are 8 T cell receptor beta chains sequenced from a single sample in a study of T cell responses to AZD1222 COVID-19 vaccine. Assay used: immunoSEQ multiplex PCR; TCRdb lists only in-frame clones, some missing. The table lists roughly 100,000 clones, around 76% of them singletons. The sample consisted of peripheral blood, taken on day 0 of AZD1222 vaccination. The receptors were gathered from an adult in good health.

The chain combines TRBV5-6 with TRBJ1-6, with D hard to call. V was pared by 0 bases and J by 0 bases, with 10 bases between. The V gene's germline CDR1 is SGHDT and CDR2 YYEEEE. The CDR3 is 17 residues long. CDR3 DNA sequence: TGTGCCAGCAGCTTGGGCGGGATAGACTCCTATAATTCACCCCTCCACTTT. It translates to CASSLGGIDSYNSPLHF.

The V gene is TRBV29-1, the J gene TRBJ2-3; 7 bases agree with TRBD1. Per germline, CDR1 SQVTM and CDR2 ANQGSEA. The CDR3 covers 14 residues. V dropped 1 base and J dropped 1; count of bases not matched to a gene: 2. As DNA, the CDR3 is TGCAGCGTTGAAGGTCAGGGGGGCACAGATACGCAGTATTTT. The encoded protein is CSVEGQGGTDTQYF.

The CDR3 protein is CASTIGQGSGNTIYF. DNA of the CDR3: TGCGCCAGCACCATTGGACAGGGCTCTGGAAACACCATATATTTT. The V and J genes are TRBV5-1 and TRBJ1-3; 8 nucleotides line up with TRBD1. Germline V gives CDR1 SGHRS, CDR2 YFSETQ. This CDR3 is built from 15 residues. After removal of 6 bases from V and 0 bases from J, the junction contained 5 bases not matched to a gene.

V usage is TRBV7-9 and J usage is TRBJ1-5; 7 positions match TRBD1. The ends lost 8 bases at V and 5 bases at J; junction bases unmatched: 12. CDR1 SEHNR and CDR2 FQNEAQ come from the germline V gene (reference sequence). The CDR3 totals 15 residues. The CDR3 DNA sequence: TGTGCCAGCCGCACTCCCTTAGACAGGGATCAGCCCCAGCATTTT. This codes for CASRTPLDRDQPQHF.

In this sample, this clone turned up many times. The V gene is TRBV6-4, the J gene TRBJ1-5, with a weak D call TRBD1 (6 bases). CDR3 size: 15 residues. Germline lookup yields CDR1 MRHNA and CDR2 SNTAGT. V was pared by 2 bases and J by 5 bases, with 13 bases between. The CDR3 protein is CASSDRPDSDQPQHF. In DNA, the CDR3 is TGTGCCAGCAGTGACCGTCCGGACAGCGATCAGCCCCAGCATTTT.

The chain couples TRBV3-1 (or the pseudogene TRBV3-2) to TRBJ2-3, with D possibly matching TRBD1 (5 bases). The germline CDR1 and CDR2 sequences are LGHDT and YNNKEL (reference sequence). Between the trimmed V and J ends, which lost 5 bases and 8 bases, there was a span of 14 bases. This CDR3 spans 13 amino acids. The CDR3 region has the DNA TGTGCCAGCAGCGGAATGGGTGGGGCTACGCAGTATTTT. It yields the protein CASSGMGGATQYF.

The V gene is TRBV23-1, the J gene TRBJ2-6, with D perhaps being TRBD1 or TRBD2 (5 bases each). TRBV23-1 is reported as an ORF; its role is uncertain. The CDR3 is 22 residues long. The germline V and J ends were trimmed by 3 bases and 0 bases, with 27 bases remaining between them. Here the CDR3 DNA reads TGCGCCAGCAGTCAGAGAAACAGAGGGGCCAATGTTATCATCTCTGGGGCCAACGTCCTGACTTTC. This codes for CASSQRNRGANVIISGANVLTF.

This clone came up a few times. The V and J genes are TRBV7-2 and TRBJ1-6; TRBD1 is a possible D gene (5 bases). The CDR3 runs to 13 residues. Trimming took 1 base from V and 14 from J, leaving 12 bases between them. The germline gives CDR1 SGHTA, CDR2 FQGNSA. The CDR3 region has the DNA TGTGCCAGCAGCTTAGGGGGGGACCCAACCCTCCACTTT. Its translation: CASSLGGDPTLHF.